A single sample is the source of the 20 T cell receptor beta chains below, sequenced in a study of blood T cell repertoires in COVID-19. Sequencing used immunoSEQ multiplex PCR; TCRdb keeps in-frame clones, though not all of them. The sample lists about 75,000 clones, almost 90% occurring once. The sequenced sample was peripheral blood. The receptor set was obtained from a human donor in a cohort sampled during active COVID-19.

V is TRBV5-5 and J is TRBJ2-1, with 9 bases fitting TRBD2. Germline lookup yields CDR1 SGHKS and CDR2 YYEKEE (reference sequence). The CDR3 totals 17 residues. Trimming removed 4 bases from V and 0 bases from J; junction bases left unmatched: 8. CDR3 region: CASSRSGSLSSYNEQFF. In nucleotides, the CDR3 is TGTGCCAGCAGCCGTAGCGGGAGCTTGAGCTCCTACAATGAGCAGTTCTTC.

This clone came up once. The CDR3 region is CASSPGQTYNEQFF. As DNA, the CDR3 is TGCGCCAGCAGCCCAGGACAAACCTACAATGAGCAGTTCTTC. The rearrangement uses TRBV4-1 and TRBJ2-1; D may be TRBD1 (5 bases). V was clipped by 4 bases and J by 2 bases, with 9 bases between them. Germline V CDR1 and CDR2: MGHRA, YSYEKL. This CDR3 is built from 14 residues.

This clone was counted a single time. This chain joins TRBV19 and TRBJ2-7; 10 bases are a match to TRBD1. Germline-derived CDR1 and CDR2 are LNHDA and SQIVND (reference sequence). This CDR3 spans 16 amino acids. V gave up 3 bases and J gave up 5 bases; unmatched junction bases: 10. This CDR3 is CASSISGGTGDHEQYF. CDR3 coding DNA: TGTGCCAGTAGTATTTCTGGCGGGACAGGGGACCACGAGCAGTACTTC.

The J gene is TRBJ1-1, the V gene TRBV7-9, with unresolved D. The CDR3 runs 15 residues. Germline CDR1 SEHNR, CDR2 FQNEAQ (reference sequence). V was clipped by 5 bases and J by 0 bases, with 13 bases between them. CDR3 DNA sequence: TGTGCCAGCAGCCCACGACTGGTACTGAACACTGAAGCTTTCTTT. This sequence encodes CASSPRLVLNTEAFF. Supplemented by reference TRBV7-9 and TRBJ1-1, the full variable domain reads DTGVSQNPRHKITKRGQNVTFRCDPISEHNRLYWYRQTLGQGPEFLTYFQNEAQLEKSRLLSDRFSAERPKGSFSTLEIQRTEQGDSAMYLCASSPRLVLNTEAFFGQGTRLTVV.

This clone appeared once. The chain recombines TRBV7-7 with TRBJ2-2; D is possibly TRBD1 (5 bases). The ends were cut back, 5 bases at V and 4 bases at J, with 8 bases in the middle. The germline CDR1 and CDR2 sequences are SSHAT and FNYEAQ (reference sequence). The CDR3 runs 13 residues. For the CDR3, the DNA is TGTGCCAGCAGCCGTGACAGCACCGGGGAGCTGTTTTTT. This codes for CASSRDSTGELFF.

In its sample, this clone was seen a few times. This sequence joins TRBV27 and TRBJ1-5; D call uncertain. The V gene's germline CDR1 is MNHEY and CDR2 SMNVEV (reference sequence). Trimming shortened V by 3 bases and J by 0 bases, and 6 bases separated the two germline ends. The CDR3 is 14 residues long. The CDR3 loop is CASSFYYSNQPQHF. The CDR3 DNA sequence: TGTGCCAGCAGTTTTTACTATAGCAATCAGCCCCAGCATTTT.

This sequence joins TRBV9 and TRBJ2-7; 9 nucleotides match TRBD2. Trimming at V came to 5 bases and at J to 3 bases, leaving 9 bases not matched to a gene. The germline CDR1 and CDR2 sequences are SGDLS and YYNGEE. The CDR3 contains 15 residues. The DNA of the CDR3 is TGTGCCAGCAGTGCTACCGGGACTAGCAGCTACGAGCAGTACTTC. Translated, it gives CASSATGTSSYEQYF.

The gene calls are TRBV6-4 and TRBJ1-4; 8 bases are shared with TRBD1. The trim removed 9 bases at V and 4 bases at J, leaving 7 bases unmatched. Per germline, CDR1 MRHNA and CDR2 SNTAGT. CDR3 size: 14 residues. The CDR3: CASGQGHVNEKLFF. In DNA, the CDR3 is TGTGCCAGTGGACAGGGCCACGTTAATGAAAAACTGTTTTTT.

This clone occurred a few times. Distinct nucleotide sequences in the sample also encode this CDR3. This rearrangement joins TRBV30 to TRBJ2-3; TRBD1 is a possible D gene (8 bases). Germline V CDR1 and CDR2: GTSNPN, SVGIG (reference sequence). V was shortened by 5 bases and J by 1 base, with 13 bases between the two germline ends. This CDR3 is 14 amino acids long. CDR3: CAWGGGQGTDTQYF. Here the CDR3 DNA reads TGTGCCTGGGGCGGGGGACAGGGCACAGATACGCAGTATTTT.

The chain uses TRBV4-2 and TRBJ2-3, with 7 bases aligning to TRBD2. Germline lookup yields CDR1 LGHNA and CDR2 YNFKEQ. This CDR3 has 16 amino acids. The ends lost 0 bases at V and 0 bases at J; junction bases unmatched: 3. CDR3 residues: CASSQELAASTDTQYF. CDR3 sequence (DNA): TGTGCCAGCAGCCAAGAGCTAGCGGCCAGCACAGATACGCAGTATTTT.

The chain carries TRBV7-2 and TRBJ2-7, with D possibly being TRBD2 (5 bases). V was pared by 1 base and J by 5 bases, with 12 bases between. The CDR3 extends over 14 amino acids. Per the germline V gene, CDR1 is SGHTA and CDR2 is FQGNSA. The CDR3 DNA reads TGTGCCAGCAGCTTAGAACTAGTTGGTCACGAGCAGTACTTC. This codes for CASSLELVGHEQYF.

The rearrangement joins TRBV19 to TRBJ2-1; D uncertain. CDR1 and CDR2 (germline): LNHDA, SQIVND (reference sequence). This CDR3 is built from 13 residues. Trimming left V 3 bases short and J 4 bases short, with 7 bases between. This CDR3 is CASSITIYNEQFF. The DNA of the CDR3 is TGTGCCAGTAGTATTACAATTTACAATGAGCAGTTCTTC.

The chain couples TRBV5-4 to TRBJ2-5; D may be TRBD1 (6 bases). V was trimmed by 2 bases and J by 0 bases, leaving 8 bases between them. Germline-derived CDR1 and CDR2 are SGHNT and YYREEE (reference sequence). The CDR3 consists of 14 residues. The CDR3 here is CASSFRTDQETQYF. For the CDR3, the DNA is TGTGCCAGCAGCTTCCGGACAGACCAAGAGACCCAGTACTTC.

This sequence joins TRBV19 and TRBJ2-3; TRBD2 matches at 8 bases. Germline loops: CDR1 LNHDA, CDR2 SQIVND (reference sequence). V was pared by 4 bases and J by 6 bases, with 21 bases of the junction left unmatched. The CDR3 covers 19 residues. The CDR3 region has the DNA TGTGCCAGTAGTACCGGGACTAGTGTTGCAACAGCGACAGTGGATACGCAGTATTTT. It codes for CASSTGTSVATATVDTQYF.

V is TRBV10-3 and J is TRBJ2-5; 8 positions match TRBD1. The CDR3 has 13 amino acids. V gave up 2 bases and J gave up 4 bases; unmatched junction bases: 0. Germline CDR1 is ENHRY and CDR2 is SYGVKD. The CDR3 loop reads CAISEGQGETQYF. The CDR3 nucleotides read TGTGCCATCAGTGAGGGACAGGGAGAGACCCAGTACTTC.

Only a few counts were recorded for this clone. The rearrangement uses TRBV7-3 and TRBJ2-2; tentative D call: TRBD1 (6 bases). The germline V gene encodes CDR1 SGHTA and CDR2 FQGTGA. This CDR3 has 13 residues. Trimming took off 6 bases at V and 7 bases at J, with 12 bases between the two ends. CDR3 loop: CASSSGQNGELFF. The DNA of the CDR3 is TGTGCCAGCAGTTCTGGACAGAACGGGGAGCTGTTTTTT.

The V call is TRBV4-3, the J call TRBJ2-7; D uncertain. With 0 bases removed from V and 5 bases from J, the gap between germline ends came to 14 bases. The germline V gene encodes CDR1 LGHNA and CDR2 YSLEER. The CDR3 contains 15 residues. As DNA, the CDR3 is TGCGCCAGCAGCCAAGATATCGGGTTGTCGGACGAGCAGTACTTC. Translated, it gives CASSQDIGLSDEQYF.

The gene calls are TRBV14 and TRBJ2-6, with D unclear. V was clipped by 0 bases and J by 4 bases, with 13 bases between them. This CDR3 has 17 amino acids. Germline V gives CDR1 SGHDN, CDR2 FVKESK. CDR3 nucleotide sequence: TGTGCCAGCAGCCAAGAGATTACGGTCCTCGGGGCCAACGTCCTGACTTTC. It specifies CASSQEITVLGANVLTF.

This chain connects TRBV9 to TRBJ2-5; possibly TRBD1 for D (5 bases). Trimming took 1 base from V and 3 from J, leaving 16 bases between them. This CDR3 region has 16 residues. Germline V CDR1 and CDR2: SGDLS, YYNGEE. The CDR3 sequence: CASSVSPTAGKETQYF. The CDR3 DNA follows: TGTGCCAGCAGCGTATCCCCAACGGCAGGGAAAGAGACCCAGTACTTC.

This rearrangement joins TRBV20-1 to TRBJ2-7, with 7 bases matching TRBD2. The germline gives CDR1 DFQATT, CDR2 SNEGSKA (reference sequence). The junction had 10 bases not matched to a gene; V was cut back by 5 bases and J by 12 bases. CDR3 size: 11 residues. CDR3 DNA sequence: TGCAGTGCTCGGGGGGACTCCTTGGGGTACTTC. This sequence encodes CSARGDSLGYF.